This T cell receptor (beta chain) was recorded in a study of monozygotic twins with inflammatory bowel disease. General study results and limits: It was in IBD patients that TCRbeta diversity (inverse Simpson) was lower than in healthy co-twins.

Nested amplification of TCRalpha and TCRbeta cDNA involved two PCRs of approximately 16 and 10 cycles. TCRdb reprocessed the 5' RACE reads; each CDR3 protein has one entry and no DNA is given. The table lists some 100,000 distinct CDR3 sequences, with around an eighth in the top ten. The CDR3 covers 17 residues. Per the germline V gene, CDR1 is SGDLS and CDR2 is YYNGEE. For this clonotype: Its target is not known.

The rearrangement links TRBV9 to TRBJ2-1; checking the TCRdb D call of TRBD1 is not possible without DNA. Specimen: blood. The clonotype comes from a human donor with ulcerative colitis or Crohn's disease, or a healthy co-twin of an affected twin (not recorded which). CDR3: CASSVLKDSGGPHEQFF. Full variable domain (missing parts from reference TRBV9 and TRBJ2-1): DSGVTQTPKHLITATGQRVTLRCSPRSGDLSVYWYQQSLDQGLQFLIQYYNGEERAKGNILERFSAQQFPDLHSELNLSSLELGDSALYFCASSVLKDSGGPHEQFFGPGTRLTVL.